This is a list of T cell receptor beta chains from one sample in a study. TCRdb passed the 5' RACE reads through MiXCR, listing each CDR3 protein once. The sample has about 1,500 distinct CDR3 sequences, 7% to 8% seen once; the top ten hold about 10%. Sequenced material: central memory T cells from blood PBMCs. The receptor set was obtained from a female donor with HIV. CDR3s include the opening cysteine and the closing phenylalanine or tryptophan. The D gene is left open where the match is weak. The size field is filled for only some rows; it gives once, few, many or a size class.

DNA: TGTGCTAGTGGTTTGTACGGGACTCACTTTGAAGCTTTCTTT
CDR3: CASGLYGTHFEAFF
J: TRBJ1-1
size: large
V: TRBV12-5
D: -

DNA: TGTGCCAGCAGACCACGGAGGCAGGGTTCCTATGGCTACACCTTC
CDR3: CASRPRRQGSYGYTF
J: TRBJ1-2
size: medium-sized
V: TRBV28
D: -

DNA: TGTGCCTGGAGTGAAGGGTACGGCTACACCTTC
CDR3: CAWSEGYGYTF
J: TRBJ1-2
size: few
V: TRBV30
D: -

DNA: TGCGCCAGCAGCCAAGATAGAACAGGGGAAACGTACACTGAAGCTTTCTTT
CDR3: CASSQDRTGETYTEAFF
J: TRBJ1-1
size: medium-sized
V: TRBV4-1
D: TRBD1

DNA: TGTGCCTGGAGTGTACTAGTCAGGGCTGGCACTGAAGCTTTCTTT
CDR3: CAWSVLVRAGTEAFF
J: TRBJ1-1
size: -
V: TRBV30
D: -

DNA: TGTGCCTGGAGTGCCGACAGGAAATCTGAAGCTTTCTTT
CDR3: CAWSADRKSEAFF
J: TRBJ1-1
size: few
V: TRBV30
D: -

DNA: TGTGCCACCAGCCCCGAGATGGGGAGCTATGGCTACACCTTC
CDR3: CATSPEMGSYGYTF
J: TRBJ1-2
size: medium-sized
V: TRBV15
D: -

DNA: TGTGCCAGCAGTTTAGCCGAAAAGCCCCACTATGGCTACACCTTC
CDR3: CASSLAEKPHYGYTF
J: TRBJ1-2
size: medium-sized
V: TRBV27
D: -

DNA: TGTGCCAGCAGCTTCTTCAGCGGGGGAGACAATGAGCAGTTCTTC
CDR3: CASSFFSGGDNEQFF
J: TRBJ2-1
size: -
V: TRBV7-2
D: TRBD2

DNA: TGTGCCTGGAGTATGACAGGGGGGTATGGCTACACCTTC
CDR3: CAWSMTGGYGYTF
J: TRBJ1-2
size: large
V: TRBV30
D: TRBD1

DNA: TGTGCCATCAGTAGAGGGATGAACACTGAAGCTTTCTTT
CDR3: CAISRGMNTEAFF
J: TRBJ1-1
size: few
V: TRBV10-3
D: -

DNA: TGCGCCAGCAGCCAAGAAACGACAGCTACATCAGGAAACACCATATATTTT
CDR3: CASSQETTATSGNTIYF
J: TRBJ1-3
size: few
V: TRBV4-1
D: -

DNA: TGTGCCAGCAGCGTCGGGGGGGCCGGGGAAGATGAGCAGTTCTTC
CDR3: CASSVGGAGEDEQFF
J: TRBJ2-1
size: few
V: TRBV11-3
D: TRBD2

DNA: TGCGCCAGCAGCCAGGGTGACAGGGTGAATTCACCCCTCCACTTT
CDR3: CASSQGDRVNSPLHF
J: TRBJ1-6
size: -
V: TRBV4-1
D: TRBD1

DNA: TGTGCCATCAGTGAGTCCGGAAGGAACACTGAAGCTTTCTTT
CDR3: CAISESGRNTEAFF
J: TRBJ1-1
size: large
V: TRBV10-3
D: -

DNA: TGTGCCATTCACGGAAGCTATGGCTACACCTTC
CDR3: CAIHGSYGYTF
J: TRBJ1-2
size: few
V: TRBV10-3
D: -

DNA: TGTGCCAGTACCTATATCGACGGCAGCAATCAGCCCCAGCATTTT
CDR3: CASTYIDGSNQPQHF
J: TRBJ1-5
size: few
V: TRBV19
D: -

DNA: TGTGCCAGCTCACCGGGAGTCAATCAGCCCCAGCATTTT
CDR3: CASSPGVNQPQHF
J: TRBJ1-5
size: medium-sized
V: TRBV18
D: -

DNA: TGTGCCTGGAGTTTGGGGTTCGGGAGTATGAACACTGAAGCTTTCTTT
CDR3: CAWSLGFGSMNTEAFF
J: TRBJ1-1
size: large
V: TRBV30
D: -

DNA: TGTGCCATCAGTGTTCCGGGTTCTGCAACCGGCTACACCTTC
CDR3: CAISVPGSATGYTF
J: TRBJ1-2
size: medium-sized
V: TRBV10-3
D: -

DNA: TGTGCCAGCAGTTACGCCGGGGGCTACACCTTC
CDR3: CASSYAGGYTF
J: TRBJ1-2
size: few
V: TRBV6-2/TRBV6-3
D: -

DNA: TGTGCCACCAGGGGTTCGTATGGCTACACCTTC
CDR3: CATRGSYGYTF
J: TRBJ1-2
size: few
V: TRBV7-2
D: -

DNA: TGTGCCAACAGCTTAGGCTCAGGGCTTGGCTACACCTTC
CDR3: CANSLGSGLGYTF
J: TRBJ1-2
size: -
V: TRBV7-2
D: -

DNA: TGTGCCAGCTCACCACCGGGCGGGACCTATGGCTACACCTTC
CDR3: CASSPPGGTYGYTF
J: TRBJ1-2
size: few
V: TRBV18
D: -

DNA: TGTGCCAGCAGCTTAGATCTGCGAGATACGCAGTATTTT
CDR3: CASSLDLRDTQYF
J: TRBJ2-3
size: few
V: TRBV11-2
D: -

DNA: TGTGCCTGGAGTGGAGGCCAGGGCAATTCACCCCTCCACTTT
CDR3: CAWSGGQGNSPLHF
J: TRBJ1-6
size: large
V: TRBV30
D: -

DNA: TGTGCCAGTCAGACAGGGGGCGCCTACAATGAGCAGTTCTTC
CDR3: CASQTGGAYNEQFF
J: TRBJ2-1
size: medium-sized
V: TRBV19
D: TRBD1

DNA: TGTGCCACCAGCAGAGATTTAACTAGCGGGGGCTACCAAGAGACCCAGTACTTC
CDR3: CATSRDLTSGGYQETQYF
J: TRBJ2-5
size: -
V: TRBV15
D: TRBD2

DNA: TGTGCCAGCAGCCATAACCCGGGGGGCAAAGGCTACACCTTC
CDR3: CASSHNPGGKGYTF
J: TRBJ1-2
size: -
V: TRBV4-2
D: -